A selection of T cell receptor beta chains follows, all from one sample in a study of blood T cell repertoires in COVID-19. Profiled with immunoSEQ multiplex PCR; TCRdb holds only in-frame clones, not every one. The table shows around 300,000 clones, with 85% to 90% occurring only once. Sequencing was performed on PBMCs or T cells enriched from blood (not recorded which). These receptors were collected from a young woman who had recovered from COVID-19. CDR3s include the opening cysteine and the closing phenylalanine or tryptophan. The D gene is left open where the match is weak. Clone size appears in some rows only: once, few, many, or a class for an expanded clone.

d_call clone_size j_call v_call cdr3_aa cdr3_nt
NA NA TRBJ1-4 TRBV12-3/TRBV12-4 CASTSSNEKLFF TGTGCCAGCACCTCCTCTAATGAAAAACTGTTTTTT
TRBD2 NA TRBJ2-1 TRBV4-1 CASSHLAGGHTYNEQFF TGCGCCAGCAGCCACCTAGCGGGGGGGCATACCTACAATGAGCAGTTCTTC
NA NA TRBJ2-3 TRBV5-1 CASSSRDTQYF TGCGCCAGCAGCAGCCGAGATACGCAGTATTTT
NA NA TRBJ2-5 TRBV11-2 CASSFIRGLETQYF TGTGCCAGCAGCTTTATAAGGGGACTAGAGACCCAGTACTTC
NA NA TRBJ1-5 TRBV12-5 CASGLVQGGGNGQPQHF TGTGCTAGTGGTTTGGTACAGGGAGGGGGTAATGGTCAGCCCCAGCATTTT
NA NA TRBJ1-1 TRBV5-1 CASSLVSDTEAFF TGCGCCAGCAGCTTGGTATCGGACACTGAAGCTTTCTTT
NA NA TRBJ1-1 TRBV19 CASSPELEGSFHF TGTGCCAGTAGTCCAGAGCTTGAGGGAAGCTTTCACTTT
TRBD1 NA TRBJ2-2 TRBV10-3 CAISRGTGGDLLNTGELFF TGTGCCATCTCCCGCGGGACAGGGGGCGACCTTTTGAACACCGGGGAGCTGTTTTTT
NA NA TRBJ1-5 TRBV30 CAWSRQGNQPQHF TGTGCCTGGAGTCGTCAGGGCAATCAGCCCCAGCATTTT
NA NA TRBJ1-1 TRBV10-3 CAISESPQMNTEAFF TGTGCCATCAGTGAGTCGCCACAGATGAACACTGAAGCTTTCTTT
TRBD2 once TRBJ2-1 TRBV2 CAEGLADPNEQFF TGTGCCGAGGGACTAGCGGATCCCAATGAGCAGTTCTTC
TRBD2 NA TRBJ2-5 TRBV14 CASSHGTSGTGETQYF TGTGCCAGCAGCCACGGGACTAGCGGGACAGGAGAGACCCAGTACTTC
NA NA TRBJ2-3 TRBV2 CASSESGTSTDTQYF TGTGCCAGCAGTGAATCGGGGACTAGCACAGATACGCAGTATTTT
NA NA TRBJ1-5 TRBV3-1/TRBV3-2 CASSQAGSGNQPQHF TGTGCCAGCAGCCAAGCTGGTTCGGGCAATCAGCCCCAGCATTTT
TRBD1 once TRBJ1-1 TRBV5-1 CASSILGGPNTEAFF TGCGCCAGCAGCATACTAGGGGGCCCGAACACTGAAGCTTTCTTT
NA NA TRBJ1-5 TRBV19 CASSINLGGQPQHF TGTGCCAGTAGTATCAATCTGGGAGGTCAGCCCCAGCATTTT
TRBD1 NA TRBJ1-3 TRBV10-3 CAIRLQTGLGNTIYF TGTGCCATCAGGTTACAGACAGGGCTAGGAAACACCATATATTTT
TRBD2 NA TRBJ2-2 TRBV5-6 CASSFVAGEYTGELFF TGTGCCAGCAGCTTCGTAGCGGGGGAGTACACCGGGGAGCTGTTTTTT
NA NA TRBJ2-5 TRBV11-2 CASSFQGETQYF TGTGCCAGCAGCTTCCAGGGAGAGACCCAGTACTTC
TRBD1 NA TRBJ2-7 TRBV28 CASSFPAGGWREQYF TGTGCCAGCAGTTTTCCCGCAGGGGGATGGAGGGAGCAGTACTTC
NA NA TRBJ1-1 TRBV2 CASSGQTGNTEAFF TGTGCCAGCAGTGGACAAACAGGGAACACTGAAGCTTTCTTT
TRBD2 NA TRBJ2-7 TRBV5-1 CASSLVFSGGAVHEQYF TGCGCCAGCAGCTTGGTCTTCAGCGGGGGGGCGGTCCACGAGCAGTACTTC
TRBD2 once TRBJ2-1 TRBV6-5 CASTPGGGENEQFF TGTGCCAGCACTCCCGGGGGGGGTGAGAATGAGCAGTTCTTC
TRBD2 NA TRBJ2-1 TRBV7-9 CASSPYSGSYNEQFF TGTGCCAGCAGCCCGTATAGCGGGAGCTACAATGAGCAGTTCTTC
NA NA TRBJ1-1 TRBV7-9 CASSLRVGDTEAFF TGTGCCAGCAGCCTCCGGGTCGGGGACACTGAAGCTTTCTTT
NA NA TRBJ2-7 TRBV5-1 CASSSSGEGVDEQYF TGCGCCAGCAGCTCATCCGGGGAGGGGGTGGACGAGCAGTACTTC
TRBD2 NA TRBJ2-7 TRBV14 CASSQVGGSYEQYF TGTGCCAGCAGCCAAGTGGGGGGGAGCTACGAGCAGTACTTC
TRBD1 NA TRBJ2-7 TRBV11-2 CASSLGTAQNSYEQYF TGTGCCAGCAGCCTAGGGACAGCCCAAAACTCCTACGAGCAGTACTTC